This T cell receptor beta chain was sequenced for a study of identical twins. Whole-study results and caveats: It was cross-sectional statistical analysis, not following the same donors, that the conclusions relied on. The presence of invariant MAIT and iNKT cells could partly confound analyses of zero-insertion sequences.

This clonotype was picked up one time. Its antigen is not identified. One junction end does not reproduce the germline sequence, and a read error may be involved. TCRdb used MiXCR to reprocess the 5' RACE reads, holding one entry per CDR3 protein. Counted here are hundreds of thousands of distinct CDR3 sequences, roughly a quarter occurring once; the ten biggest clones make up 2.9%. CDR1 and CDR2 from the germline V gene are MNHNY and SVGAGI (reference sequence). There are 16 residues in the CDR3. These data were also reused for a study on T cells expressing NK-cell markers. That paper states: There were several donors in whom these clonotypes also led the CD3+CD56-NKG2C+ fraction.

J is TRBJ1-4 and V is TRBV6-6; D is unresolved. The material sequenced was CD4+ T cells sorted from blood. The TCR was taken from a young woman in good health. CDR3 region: CACSYLGTATNEKLFF. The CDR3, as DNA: TGTGCCTGCAGTTACCTCGGCACAGCAACTAATGAAAAACTGTTTTTT.